One TCR beta chain is described in this entry. The antigen is unknown. The source of the sample is a study of T cell responses to AZD1222 COVID-19 vaccine. Study conclusions and caveats: There were mostly white British donors and more females than males, and clonal diversity was possibly underestimated. Sampled repertoires all dated from after the peak T cell response.

J lost 5 bases, V lost 5 bases, and 5 bases had no gene match. From germline, CDR1 is WNHNN and CDR2 SYGVQD (reference sequence). This CDR3 is built from 13 residues. Clones were sequenced by immunoSEQ multiplex PCR, and TCRdb holds only the in-frame ones, with some missing. This sample has around 170,000 clones, with 80% to 95% found just once. The sample consisted of peripheral blood, taken on day 0 of AZD1222 vaccination. This clonotype was obtained from an adult in good health. The chain recombines TRBV10-1 with TRBJ2-7; 8 bases map to TRBD2. The CDR3 loop reads CASSSGGNDEQYF. CDR3 in DNA: TGCGCCAGCAGTTCGGGAGGGAACGACGAGCAGTACTTC.